These 14 T cell receptor beta chains originate from one sample sequenced in a study of Graves' ophthalmopathy and Graves' hyperthyroidism. RNA transcripts served as template for amplifying TCR beta CDR3 sequences. HTBI-primed first-round RT-PCR preceded second-round multiplex PCR. Via MiXCR, TCRdb re-called the multiplex PCR reads, giving one row per CDR3 protein. Of 900,000 to 1,200,000 distinct CDR3 sequences in the sample, 35% to 40% were seen once. Material: peripheral blood or thyroid tissue (not recorded which). The receptors here all came from an adult man with Graves' hyperthyroidism.

This clonotype came up many times. The rearrangement links TRBV7-8 to TRBJ2-7; D is uncertain. Germline V gene data show CDR1 as SGHVS and CDR2 as FQNEAQ. This CDR3 has 12 amino acids. Trimming removed 0 bases at V and 2 bases at J, with 2 bases between. The CDR3 here is CASSLATYEQYF. DNA of the CDR3: TGTGCCAGCAGCTTAGCAACCTACGAGCAGTACTTC.

This clonotype was observed many times. This chain uses TRBV5-1 with TRBJ2-7, with 7 bases identical to TRBD2. The CDR3 runs 14 residues. V lost 3 bases and J lost 3; bases outside the gene matches: 6. Germline V CDR1 and CDR2: SGHRS, YFSETQ. The CDR3 DNA is TGCGCCAGCAGCTCCTGGGAGGGTGGCTACGAGCAGTACTTC. Translated: CASSSWEGGYEQYF.

V usage is TRBV9 and J usage is TRBJ2-7; the D gene is possibly TRBD1 (7 bases). V was shortened by 4 bases and J by 5 bases, with 13 bases between the two germline ends. Germline V lookup: CDR1 SGDLS, CDR2 YYNGEE. This CDR3 region has 13 residues. This CDR3 is CASSPSGGNEQYF. As DNA, the CDR3 is TGTGCCAGCAGCCCCTCAGGGGGGAACGAGCAGTACTTC.

Ten or more counts support this clonotype. The rearrangement links TRBV12-3 or TRBV12-4 to TRBJ1-2; D is possibly TRBD1 (6 bases). Trimming removed 3 bases from V and 6 bases from J, with 11 bases in between. This CDR3 contains 13 residues. CDR3 amino acids: CASSFGRDNGYTF. CDR3 DNA sequence: TGTGCCAGCAGTTTTGGCAGGGACAATGGCTACACCTTC.

CDR3 region: CASSLSGADKAYEQYF. The CDR3 nucleotides are TGCGCCAGCAGCTTGTCAGGGGCAGATAAAGCCTACGAGCAGTACTTC. The chain combines TRBV5-1 with TRBJ2-7, with D possibly matching TRBD1 (6 bases). The V gene lost 1 base and the J gene lost 2 bases, with 16 bases spanning the gap. The CDR3 length is 16 residues. The germline gives CDR1 SGHRS, CDR2 YFSETQ.

CDR3 nucleotides: TGCGCCAGCAGTGAGCCGGACAGGGGGCCCTACTATGGCTACACCTTC. It yields the protein CASSEPDRGPYYGYTF. The V gene is TRBV10-2, the J gene TRBJ1-2, with TRBD1 identical over 11 bases. CDR3 length equals 16 residues. Germline V lookup: CDR1 WSHSY, CDR2 SAAADI. The V gene end was trimmed by 2 bases and the J gene end by 3 bases; junction bases not matched to a gene: 5.

The gene calls are TRBV4-1 and TRBJ1-5; TRBD1 is a possible D gene (6 bases). This CDR3 comprises 15 residues. The V gene's germline CDR1 is MGHRA and CDR2 YSYEKL. Deletions cut 4 bases from V and 3 bases from J, with 13 bases between. Here the CDR3 reads CASSPLGGLNQPQHF. CDR3 coding DNA: TGCGCCAGCAGCCCCCTCGGGGGGCTCAATCAGCCCCAGCATTTT.

This chain joins TRBV7-9 and TRBJ1-1, with D maybe TRBD1 (6 bases). V lost 5 bases and J lost 4, with 17 bases in between. Germline V gives CDR1 SEHNR, CDR2 FQNEAQ (reference sequence). The CDR3 extends over 15 amino acids. CDR3 in DNA: TGTGCCAGCAGCCCTAAGACGGGGGCCGGCACTGAAGCTTTCTTT. Translation: CASSPKTGAGTEAFF.

The CDR3 sequence: CAITTGTGHYGYTF. The CDR3 DNA follows: TGTGCCATCACCACCGGGACAGGGCACTATGGCTACACCTTC. The chain uses TRBV10-3 and TRBJ1-2; 9 bases align to TRBD1. The CDR3 runs 14 residues. Germline V gene lookup returns CDR1 ENHRY and CDR2 SYGVKD. V shed 7 bases and J 3 bases; nucleotides not matched to a gene: 6.

This clonotype was observed at least ten times. The chain carries TRBV29-1 and TRBJ2-5; 8 positions agree with TRBD1. This CDR3 spans 18 amino acids. The junction had 13 bases not matched to a gene; V was cut back by 0 bases and J by 1 base. CDR1 is SQVTM and CDR2 is ANQGSEA in the germline V gene. The CDR3 protein is CSVEDDPGQALFQETQYF. In nucleotides, the CDR3 is TGCAGCGTTGAAGATGATCCGGGACAGGCCCTCTTCCAAGAGACCCAGTACTTC.

This clonotype was recorded many times. The CDR3 bases are TGCAGTGCAAAGCCGGGACGGACTGCAACTAATGAAAAACTGTTTTTT. The encoded protein is CSAKPGRTATNEKLFF. The chain links TRBV20-1 to TRBJ1-4; tentative D call: TRBD1 (5 bases). The V and J ends lost 6 bases and 0 bases respectively, with 17 bases between them. Germline values: CDR1 DFQATT, CDR2 SNEGSKA (reference sequence). The CDR3 covers 16 residues.

This clonotype was detected a few times. This chain uses TRBV6-1 with TRBJ2-5; tentative D call: TRBD1 (6 bases). The CDR3 runs 15 residues. Trimming left V 3 bases short and J 4 bases short, with 15 bases between. Per the germline V gene, CDR1 is MNHNS and CDR2 is SASEGT. The CDR3 loop is CASSEGNRVLETQYF. Here the CDR3 DNA reads TGTGCCAGCAGTGAGGGGAACAGGGTATTAGAGACCCAGTACTTC.

Many counts were recorded for this clonotype. The chain recombines TRBV20-1 with TRBJ2-7; D not certain. V dropped 3 bases and J dropped 3 bases, with 9 bases sitting between them. This CDR3 is 12 amino acids long. In germline, CDR1 is DFQATT, CDR2 SNEGSKA (reference sequence). The chain's CDR3 is CSASNSLYEQYF. In DNA form, the CDR3 reads TGCAGTGCTAGTAACAGTCTCTACGAGCAGTACTTC.

This clonotype was counted a few times. The rearrangement links TRBV29-1 to TRBJ2-2, with TRBD1 matching 12 bases. Germline-derived CDR1 and CDR2 are SQVTM and ANQGSEA. The CDR3 consists of 16 residues. V lost 0 bases to trimming and J lost 7 bases; unmatched junction nucleotides: 6. DNA for the CDR3: TGCAGCGTTGAAGATGGGGGGACAGGGGGCATCGGGGAGCTGTTTTTT. As protein: CSVEDGGTGGIGELFF.